These 16 T cell receptor beta chains were sequenced from one sample in a study of CD8+ T cells in alopecia areata. The sequencing template was cDNA reverse transcribed from extracted RNA. Profiling relied on immunoSEQ multiplex PCR, and the TCRdb table lists in-frame clones only, not all of them. The sample carries approximately 150,000 clones, less than 75% recorded once. Sequenced sample: CD8+ T cells sorted from blood. These receptors were taken from a human donor in good health.

This chain uses TRBV29-1 with TRBJ2-1, with 9 bases that match TRBD2. Germline CDR1 reads SQVTM; CDR2 reads ANQGSEA. The CDR3 runs 15 residues. Losses at the gene ends were 1 base for V and 6 bases for J; bases not matched to a gene: 7. The CDR3 region is CSVEGSSGSVNEQFF. The CDR3 DNA reads TGCAGCGTTGAAGGCAGTAGCGGGAGCGTCAATGAGCAGTTCTTC.

V is TRBV4-2 and J is TRBJ2-7; D unclear. The ends were cut back, 0 bases at V and 0 bases at J, with 9 bases in the middle. Germline-derived CDR1 and CDR2 are LGHNA and YNFKEQ. The CDR3 length is 15 residues. This CDR3 is CASSQDRANSYEQYF. The CDR3, as DNA: TGTGCCAGCAGCCAAGATCGGGCCAACTCCTACGAGCAGTACTTC.

Details on this clone: An end of the junction does not agree with germline; a read error may underlie this. The chain is built from TRBV30 and TRBJ1-2; D is unresolved. The CDR3 runs 15 residues. CDR1 and CDR2 from the germline V gene are GTSNPN and SVGIG (reference sequence). For the CDR3, the DNA is TGTGCCTGGAGTGTAGTCGGAAACCTTAACTATAGCTACACCTTC. Encoded protein: CAWSVVGNLNYSYTF.

This clone came up once. This sequence joins TRBV27 and TRBJ2-6; D is unclear. V shed 5 bases and J shed 2 bases, with 7 bases lying between them. This CDR3 has 14 amino acids. CDR1 is MNHEY, CDR2 SMNVEV, per germline (reference sequence). The CDR3, as DNA: TGTGCCAGCAGTGAGGTTCCTGGGGCCAACGTCCTGACTTTC. Its translation: CASSEVPGANVLTF.

The chain carries TRBV9 and TRBJ2-1, with D possibly TRBD2 on 6 matching bases. The CDR3 spans 14 residues. The ends were cut back, 3 bases at V and 2 bases at J, with 9 bases in the middle. From germline, CDR1 is SGDLS and CDR2 YYNGEE. Here the CDR3 reads CASSGSGTYNEQFF. The CDR3 region has the DNA TGTGCCAGCAGCGGTAGCGGTACCTACAATGAGCAGTTCTTC.

The CDR3 nucleotides read TGCGCCAGCAGTTGGAGAAACAACCCGGACGGGGAGCTGTTTTTT. It specifies CASSWRNNPDGELFF. The chain couples TRBV5-1 to TRBJ2-2; D gene unclear. Germline-derived CDR1 and CDR2 are SGHRS and YFSETQ. This CDR3 has 15 residues. The V end lost 5 bases, the J end lost 7 bases, and 18 bases lay between the germline ends.

The gene calls are TRBV29-1 and TRBJ2-3; the match to TRBD2 covers 8 bases. Losses at the gene ends were 5 bases for V and 11 bases for J; bases not matched to a gene: 3. This CDR3 contains 10 residues. Per the germline V gene, CDR1 is SQVTM and CDR2 is ANQGSEA. Here the CDR3 DNA reads TGCAGCGTTTGGAGCGGGGGGCAGTATTTT. As protein: CSVWSGGQYF.

This rearrangement joins TRBV10-3 to TRBJ2-6; a possible D gene is TRBD1 (5 bases). The CDR3 is 13 amino acids. Per the germline V gene, CDR1 is ENHRY and CDR2 is SYGVKD. V lost 8 bases to trimming and J lost 2 bases, with 7 bases between them. The DNA of the CDR3 is TGTGCCATCGGGGCAGCTGGGGCCAACGTCCTGACTTTC. Translated, it gives CAIGAAGANVLTF.

Only one count was recorded for this clone. V and J are TRBV4-1 and TRBJ1-5; D is possibly TRBD1 (6 bases). Per the germline V gene, CDR1 is MGHRA and CDR2 is YSYEKL. CDR3 size: 14 residues. The V end lost 1 base, the J end lost 5 bases, and 9 bases lay between the germline ends. CDR3 DNA sequence: TGCGCCAGCAGCCAAGTGACAGGCGATCAGCCCCAGCATTTT. It is translated as CASSQVTGDQPQHF.

The table lists this clone with a count of one. The chain is built from TRBV15 and TRBJ1-2; TRBD1 agrees at 9 bases. The CDR3 length is 13 residues. The V gene's germline CDR1 is LNHNV and CDR2 YYDKDF (reference sequence). V lost 5 bases to trimming and J lost 5 bases; unmatched junction nucleotides: 3. The CDR3 region has the DNA TGTGCCACCAGCCCGGACAGGGGTTATGGCTACACCTTC. This codes for CATSPDRGYGYTF.

The chain carries TRBV27 and TRBJ2-1; D ambiguous. CDR3 length: 11 residues. CDR1 is MNHEY and CDR2 is SMNVEV in the germline V gene (reference sequence). Trimming cost V 10 bases and J 8 bases, with 12 bases left between them. The CDR3 spells CATHSSYEQFF. Here the CDR3 DNA reads TGTGCCACCCATTCCTCCTATGAGCAGTTCTTC.

V is TRBV6-5 and J is TRBJ2-7; 8 bases fit TRBD1. Trimming removed 6 bases from V and 3 bases from J; junction bases left unmatched: 7. CDR3 length: 14 amino acids. The germline V gene has CDR1 MNHEY and CDR2 SVGAGI. Here the CDR3 reads CASSYTGGNYEQYF. For the CDR3, the DNA is TGTGCCAGCAGCTACACAGGGGGGAACTACGAGCAGTACTTC.

The V gene is TRBV30, the J gene TRBJ2-7; TRBD2 is a possible D gene (6 bases). Trimming removed 2 bases at V and 4 bases at J, with 15 bases between. Germline loops: CDR1 GTSNPN, CDR2 SVGIG (reference sequence). The length of the CDR3 is 14 residues. This CDR3 reads CAWSISSGLYEQYF. The CDR3 DNA is TGTGCCTGGAGTATAAGTAGCGGTCTTTACGAGCAGTACTTC.

The V call is TRBV2, the J call TRBJ2-3; D is unclear. The CDR3 length is 17 residues. CDR1 and CDR2 (germline): SNHLY, FYNNEI. The ends were cut back, 4 bases at V and 3 bases at J, with 20 bases in the middle. CDR3 sequence reads: CASSAVVASEVTDTQYF. CDR3 DNA: TGTGCCAGCAGTGCGGTGGTCGCGTCAGAGGTGACAGATACGCAGTATTTT.

The V call is TRBV5-1, the J call TRBJ1-1; D uncertain. V was trimmed by 8 bases and J by 8 bases, leaving 13 bases between them. This CDR3 is built from 11 residues. The germline gives CDR1 SGHRS, CDR2 YFSETQ. The CDR3 DNA follows: TGCGCCAGTAGGACGTTGGAAGAAGCTTTCTTT. Residues: CASRTLEEAFF.

The gene calls are TRBV4-1 and TRBJ1-5; tentatively, D is TRBD1 (5 bases). The V gene lost 0 bases and the J gene lost 5 bases, with 11 bases spanning the gap. This CDR3 is built from 15 residues. Germline V gene data show CDR1 as MGHRA and CDR2 as YSYEKL. CDR3 loop: CASSQDSRVDQPQHF. In DNA form, the CDR3 reads TGCGCCAGCAGCCAAGATAGCAGGGTCGATCAGCCCCAGCATTTT.